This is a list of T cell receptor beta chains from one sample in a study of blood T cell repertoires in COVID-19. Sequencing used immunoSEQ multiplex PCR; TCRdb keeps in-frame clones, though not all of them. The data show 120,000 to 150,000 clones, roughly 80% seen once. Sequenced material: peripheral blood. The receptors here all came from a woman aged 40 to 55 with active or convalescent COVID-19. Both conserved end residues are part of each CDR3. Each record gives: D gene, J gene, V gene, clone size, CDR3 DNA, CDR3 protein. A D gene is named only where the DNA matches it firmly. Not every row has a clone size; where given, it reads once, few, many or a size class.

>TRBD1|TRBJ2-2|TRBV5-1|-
TGCGCCAGCACCAGGACAGGGGGCCATATCGGGGAGCTGTTTTTT
CASTRTGGHIGELFF
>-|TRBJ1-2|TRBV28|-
TGTGCCAGCAGTTTACGGGAAGGCTATGGCTACACCTTC
CASSLREGYGYTF
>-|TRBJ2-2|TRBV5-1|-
TGCGCCAGCACCCTGAGTTCGAACACCGGGGAGCTGTTTTTT
CASTLSSNTGELFF
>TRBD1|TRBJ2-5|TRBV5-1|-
TGCGCCAGCAGGAGGACAGGGGTGGGAGAGACCCAGTACTTC
CASRRTGVGETQYF
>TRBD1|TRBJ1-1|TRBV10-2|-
TGCGCCAGCATCGGACAGGGCGGGCACGAAGCTTTCTTT
CASIGQGGHEAFF
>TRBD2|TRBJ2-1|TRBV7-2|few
TGTGCCAGCAGCTCGTCAGCGGGAGTAGAGCAGTTCTTC
CASSSSAGVEQFF
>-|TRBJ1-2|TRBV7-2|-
TGTGCCAGCAGCCCTATACCCCAGACAGGACAAGGCTACACCTTC
CASSPIPQTGQGYTF
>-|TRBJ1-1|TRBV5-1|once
TGCGCCAGCAGCTTGGGAACCCCAGGGCCTGAAGCTTTCTTT
CASSLGTPGPEAFF
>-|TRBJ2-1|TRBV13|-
TGTGCCAGCAGCTTCGACGCCGGGGGTGAGCAGTTCTTC
CASSFDAGGEQFF
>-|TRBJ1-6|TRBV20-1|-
TGCAGTGCTAGCGGGGGTTCACCCCTCCACTTT
CSASGGSPLHF
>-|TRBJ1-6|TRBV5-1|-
TGCGCCAGCAGCTTGGACGGACTGACTAATTCACCCCTCCACTTT
CASSLDGLTNSPLHF
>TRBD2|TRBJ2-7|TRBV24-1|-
TGTGCCACCTCCGGGACTAGCGGATCCTACGAGCAGTACTTC
CATSGTSGSYEQYF
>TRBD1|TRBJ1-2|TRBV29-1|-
TGCAGCGCCGCCCAGGGGGGTGGCTACACCTTC
CSAAQGGGYTF
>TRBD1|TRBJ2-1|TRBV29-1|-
TGCAGCGTTGAATTTCCCCAGGGGGCTCAGGATGAGCAGTTCTTC
CSVEFPQGAQDEQFF
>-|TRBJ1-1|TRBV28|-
TGTGCCAGCAGTTTATCGGCAGGGCTGAAGGCTTTCTTT
CASSLSAGLKAFF
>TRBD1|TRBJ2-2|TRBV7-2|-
TGTGCCAGCACCCCTAGGACAGGGGCGGCCACCGGGGAGCTGTTTTTT
CASTPRTGAATGELFF
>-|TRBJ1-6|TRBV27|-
TGTGCCAGCAGTTTAATCTGGACAGATGGTGGCTCCTATAATTCACCCCTCCACTTT
CASSLIWTDGGSYNSPLHF
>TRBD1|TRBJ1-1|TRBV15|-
TGTGCCACCAGCGTCAGACAGGGAAACACTGAAGCTTTCTTT
CATSVRQGNTEAFF
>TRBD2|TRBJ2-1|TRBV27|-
TGTGCCAGCAGTTCCGCCACTAGCGGGAGTTCCAATGAGCAGTTCTTC
CASSSATSGSSNEQFF
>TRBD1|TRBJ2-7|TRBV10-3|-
TGTGCCATCAGGCAGCAGGGGGCCTCCTACGAGCAGTACTTC
CAIRQQGASYEQYF
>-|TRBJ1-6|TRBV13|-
TGTGCCAGCAGTAGTAGGAGCTCCTATAATTCACCCCTCCACTTT
CASSSRSSYNSPLHF